The 30 T cell receptor beta chains below were found in one sample sequenced in a study of control samples from healthy donors and cancer patients. Sequencing used immunoSEQ multiplex PCR; TCRdb keeps in-frame clones, though not all of them. Of more than 85,000 clones listed, about 88% are singletons. The sequenced sample was PBMCs. The origin of the receptors is a man aged 70-80 years with lung cancer.

The chain couples TRBV7-9 to TRBJ2-5, with D unclear. This CDR3 contains 15 residues. V was cut by 5 bases and J by 0 bases, with 13 bases left in between. The germline V gene has CDR1 SEHNR and CDR2 FQNEAQ (reference sequence). CDR3 sequence: CASSNYNSYQETQYF. The CDR3 bases are TGTGCCAGCAGCAACTACAACTCGTACCAAGAGACCCAGTACTTC. Supplemented by reference TRBV7-9 and TRBJ2-5, the full variable domain reads DTGVSQNPRHKITKRGQNVTFRCDPISEHNRLYWYRQTLGQGPEFLTYFQNEAQLEKSRLLSDRFSAERPKGSFSTLEIQRTEQGDSAMYLCASSNYNSYQETQYFGPGTRLLVL.

This clone was recorded a few times. The gene calls are TRBV5-1 and TRBJ2-3; weak D call: TRBD1 (6 bases). V lost 3 bases to trimming and J lost 8 bases, with 7 bases between them. Germline values: CDR1 SGHRS, CDR2 YFSETQ. There are 11 residues in the CDR3. The CDR3 coding sequence is TGCGCCAGCAGCTCAGGGGTTACGCAGTATTTT. Protein: CASSSGVTQYF.

The rearrangement links TRBV2 to TRBJ1-2; 7 nucleotides agree with TRBD1. V lost 6 bases to trimming and J lost 0 bases; unmatched junction nucleotides: 4. Per germline, CDR1 SNHLY and CDR2 FYNNEI. This CDR3 region has 14 residues. CDR3 sequence reads: CASSRQGANYGYTF. CDR3 in DNA: TGTGCCAGCAGCCGACAGGGAGCTAACTATGGCTACACCTTC.

The rearrangement joins TRBV15 to TRBJ1-5; D remains ambiguous. Germline lookup yields CDR1 LNHNV and CDR2 YYDKDF (reference sequence). Trimming took off 0 bases at V and 6 bases at J, with 3 bases between the two ends. The CDR3 spans 12 residues. The DNA for the CDR3 is TGTGCCACCAGCAGAGATTTTCAGCCCCAGCATTTT. It specifies CATSRDFQPQHF.

This clone has just one count. This sequence joins TRBV19 and TRBJ1-4; 9 bases match TRBD1. The CDR3 is 16 residues long. Germline V gene lookup returns CDR1 LNHDA and CDR2 SQIVND (reference sequence). The V and J ends lost 4 bases and 6 bases, in that order; junction bases with no gene match: 9. The CDR3 reads CASSTHRDRVYEKLFF. For the CDR3, the DNA is TGTGCCAGTAGTACGCACCGGGACAGGGTATATGAAAAACTGTTTTTT. The variable domain in full, completed from reference TRBV19 and TRBJ1-4, reads DGGITQSPKYLFRKEGQNVTLSCEQNLNHDAMYWYRQDPGQGLRLIYYSQIVNDFQKGDIAEGYSVSREKKESFPLTVTSAQKNPTAFYLCASSTHRDRVYEKLFFGSGTQLSVL.

The genes are TRBV27 and TRBJ1-1; 8 bases line up with TRBD1. This CDR3 contains 16 residues. Germline V lookup: CDR1 MNHEY, CDR2 SMNVEV (reference sequence). The J segment lost 11 bases and the V segment lost 8 bases, leaving 22 bases of the junction unmatched. The DNA for the CDR3 is TGTGCCAGCCTCCCCGGACAGGGAGGATTGGGACAAGAGGCTTTCTTT. This encodes CASLPGQGGLGQEAFF.

The chain combines TRBV15 with TRBJ1-5, with D perhaps TRBD1 (5 bases). The CDR3 is 15 residues long. CDR1 is LNHNV, CDR2 YYDKDF, per germline (reference sequence). V shed 8 bases and J shed 4 bases, with 18 bases lying between them. DNA of the CDR3: TGTGCCACCCTGCGGGGGGGGTTAGCAAATCAGCCCCAGCATTTT. Its protein product is CATLRGGLANQPQHF.

V and J are TRBV25-1 and TRBJ2-5; 7 bases line up with TRBD2. J lost 10 bases, V lost 0 bases, and 5 bases had no gene match. There are 13 residues in the CDR3. CDR1 and CDR2 from the germline V gene are MGHDK and SYGVNS. CDR3 protein: CASSEYVERDQYF. The CDR3 DNA sequence: TGTGCCAGCAGTGAATATGTGGAGCGGGACCAGTACTTC.

The chain employs TRBV5-4 and TRBJ1-1; no reliable D call. The germline CDR1 and CDR2 sequences are SGHNT and YYREEE (reference sequence). Deletions cut 4 bases from V and 0 bases from J, with 13 bases between. The CDR3 is made up of 15 amino acids. CDR3 in DNA: TGTGCCAGCAGCCAACGCAACACGTTGAACACTGAAGCTTTCTTT. Protein sequence: CASSQRNTLNTEAFF.

The V gene is TRBV24-1, the J gene TRBJ1-1; perhaps TRBD1 as D (5 bases). The CDR3 loop spans 13 amino acids. The V end was cut by 5 bases, the J end by 4 bases, with 10 bases between. CDR1 is KGHDR, CDR2 SFDVKD, per germline. This CDR3 reads CATSVPGGTEAFF. CDR3 nucleotides: TGTGCCACCAGTGTCCCTGGGGGCACTGAAGCTTTCTTT.

This clone appeared once. The V and J genes are TRBV5-1 and TRBJ2-1, with 15 bases identical to TRBD2. The germline gives CDR1 SGHRS, CDR2 YFSETQ. The CDR3 is 18 residues long. Germline trimming cut 0 bases from V and 0 bases from J; bases unmatched to any gene: 1. The CDR3 region is CASSLEGLAGGSYNEQFF. The CDR3 nucleotides are TGCGCCAGCAGCTTGGAGGGACTAGCGGGAGGCTCCTACAATGAGCAGTTCTTC.

As concerns this clone: At one end the junction does not follow the germline gene, possibly because of a read error. The V call is TRBV7-2, the J call TRBJ1-3; TRBD1 agrees at 7 bases. Germline values: CDR1 SGHTA, CDR2 FQGNSA. CDR3 length equals 15 residues. The CDR3 loop reads CASSLTGADGSTIYF. The CDR3 nucleotides read TGTGCCAGCAGCTTAACAGGGGCGGATGGAAGCACCATATATTTT.

The chain employs TRBV23-1 and TRBJ2-2; tentative D call: TRBD1 (5 bases). TRBV23-1 carries the ORF label, with uncertain function. The CDR3 contains 15 residues. Trimming pared 6 bases from V and 3 bases from J, leaving 14 bases between. CDR3 sequence reads: CASSAGQGYTGELFF. The CDR3 region has the DNA TGCGCCAGCAGCGCAGGCCAGGGCTACACCGGGGAGCTGTTTTTT.

The chain links TRBV4-1 to TRBJ1-1; D remains ambiguous. Per the germline V gene, CDR1 is MGHRA and CDR2 is YSYEKL. V was trimmed by 0 bases and J by 4 bases, leaving 12 bases between them. The length of the CDR3 is 15 residues. CDR3 amino acids: CASSQDEAAGTEAFF. Here the CDR3 DNA reads TGCGCCAGCAGCCAAGATGAGGCCGCGGGCACTGAAGCTTTCTTT.

The V gene is TRBV9, the J gene TRBJ1-2; D not resolved. The CDR3 is 15 residues long. Trimming cost V 0 bases and J 2 bases, with 11 bases left between them. In germline, CDR1 is SGDLS, CDR2 YYNGEE. CDR3 sequence (DNA): TGTGCCAGCAGCGTAGGTGGGCAGATGAACTATGGCTACACCTTC. This codes for CASSVGGQMNYGYTF. Supplemented by reference TRBV9 and TRBJ1-2, the full variable domain reads DSGVTQTPKHLITATGQRVTLRCSPRSGDLSVYWYQQSLDQGLQFLIQYYNGEERAKGNILERFSAQQFPDLHSELNLSSLELGDSALYFCASSVGGQMNYGYTFGSGTRLTVV.

The chain couples TRBV7-9 to TRBJ1-3; no firm D call. The V end lost 7 bases, the J end lost 2 bases, and 15 bases lay between the germline ends. This CDR3 spans 15 amino acids. Germline V CDR1 and CDR2: SEHNR, FQNEAQ (reference sequence). DNA for the CDR3: TGTGCCAGCACTCCCGATCCGCGACCTGGAAACACCATATATTTT. Its protein product is CASTPDPRPGNTIYF.

The rearrangement links TRBV27 to TRBJ2-7; no reliable D call. CDR3 size: 15 residues. Germline CDR1 MNHEY, CDR2 SMNVEV (reference sequence). The germline V and J ends were trimmed by 4 bases and 0 bases, with 13 bases remaining between them. The CDR3 is CASSSRSRSSYEQYF. The CDR3 DNA is TGTGCCAGCAGTTCCCGGTCCAGGAGCTCCTACGAGCAGTACTTC.

This chain connects TRBV4-1 to TRBJ1-4, with a possible D match to TRBD1 (6 bases). This CDR3 comprises 14 residues. Trimming pared 3 bases from V and 4 bases from J, leaving 9 bases between. Germline CDR1 MGHRA, CDR2 YSYEKL. The CDR3: CASSQPGDNEKLFF. The CDR3 coding sequence is TGCGCCAGCAGCCAGCCAGGGGATAATGAAAAACTGTTTTTT.

The chain couples TRBV19 to TRBJ1-3; D may be TRBD1 (5 bases). This CDR3 contains 14 residues. Germline V gives CDR1 LNHDA, CDR2 SQIVND (reference sequence). Trimming took off 5 bases at V and 4 bases at J, with 12 bases between the two ends. The CDR3: CASSVQGSGNTIYF. In DNA form, the CDR3 reads TGTGCCAGTAGTGTCCAGGGATCCGGAAACACCATATATTTT.

This clone was recorded once. The V and J genes are TRBV3-1 (or the pseudogene TRBV3-2) and TRBJ1-4; no firm D call. The CDR3 is made up of 14 amino acids. CDR1 and CDR2 (germline): LGHDT, YNNKEL (reference sequence). The V end was cut by 1 base, the J end by 4 bases, with 7 bases between. CDR3 protein: CASSQGVLNEKLFF. As DNA, the CDR3 is TGTGCCAGCAGCCAAGGGGTCCTTAATGAAAAACTGTTTTTT.

The rearrangement joins TRBV4-1 to TRBJ2-6, with 7 bases identical to TRBD1. Germline loops: CDR1 MGHRA, CDR2 YSYEKL. Trimming took 5 bases from V and 0 from J; bases not matched to a gene: 1. This CDR3 contains 15 residues. CDR3 region: CASSWDSSGANVLTF. The CDR3 DNA reads as TGCGCCAGCAGCTGGGACAGCTCTGGGGCCAACGTCCTGACTTTC.

V is TRBV5-1 and J is TRBJ2-1; 11 nucleotides align to TRBD2. The CDR3 totals 16 residues. The germline V gene has CDR1 SGHRS and CDR2 YFSETQ. J was trimmed by 6 bases and V by 1 base; bases with no gene match: 6. The CDR3 DNA is TGCGCCAGCAGCTTGCCAACCGGGACTAGCGGCAATGAGCAGTTCTTC. Encoded protein: CASSLPTGTSGNEQFF.

The chain joins TRBV4-3 to TRBJ2-2; TRBD1 is a possible D gene (7 bases). Germline V gives CDR1 LGHNA, CDR2 YSLEER. This CDR3 contains 18 residues. Trimming pared 1 base from V and 3 bases from J, leaving 18 bases between. The CDR3 coding sequence is TGCGCCAGCAGCCAAGCTCCGTGGCAGGGGGGAGACACCGGGGAGCTGTTTTTT. This codes for CASSQAPWQGGDTGELFF.

This chain connects TRBV10-1 to TRBJ2-7; 9 bases are a match to TRBD1. CDR3 length: 16 amino acids. The V segment lost 3 bases and the J segment 1 base; nucleotides outside the gene matches: 7. Germline V gives CDR1 WNHNN, CDR2 SYGVQD (reference sequence). CDR3 sequence reads: CASSERPGTGSYEQYF. CDR3 nucleotide sequence: TGCGCCAGCAGTGAACGCCCCGGGACAGGGTCCTACGAGCAGTACTTC.

The chain has TRBV13 and TRBJ1-5; D is unresolved. Germline V lookup: CDR1 PRHDT, CDR2 FYEKMQ (reference sequence). CDR3 length: 16 residues. V gave up 3 bases and J gave up 4 bases, with 16 bases separating them. DNA of the CDR3: TGTGCCAGCAGCTTCGGAGGAACAGCCGGGAATCAGCCCCAGCATTTT. This codes for CASSFGGTAGNQPQHF.

This clone was seen only once. This chain uses TRBV19 with TRBJ2-3; 8 bases match TRBD1. The CDR3 loop spans 16 amino acids. J gave up 1 base and V 3 bases, and 6 bases lay outside the gene matches. The germline CDR1 and CDR2 sequences are LNHDA and SQIVND (reference sequence). CDR3: CASSMTGERGTDTQYF. CDR3 bases: TGTGCCAGTAGTATGACAGGGGAACGGGGCACAGATACGCAGTATTTT.

In nucleotides, the CDR3 is TGCGCCAGCAGCTTCCAAAGCCCCGGGGACCCCTACGAGCAGTACTTC. Amino acid sequence: CASSFQSPGDPYEQYF. The rearrangement links TRBV5-1 to TRBJ2-7; tentatively, D is TRBD1 or TRBD2 (5 bases each). Trimming shortened V by 2 bases and J by 2 bases, and 17 bases separated the two germline ends. From germline, CDR1 is SGHRS and CDR2 YFSETQ. There are 16 residues in the CDR3.

The CDR3 loop reads CAISTDRGSYEQYF. The DNA of the CDR3 is TGTGCCATCAGTACGGACAGGGGATCCTACGAGCAGTACTTC. The J gene is TRBJ2-7, the V gene TRBV10-3, with 9 bases that match TRBD1. Trimming removed 5 bases from V and 1 base from J; junction bases left unmatched: 3. Germline CDR1 reads ENHRY; CDR2 reads SYGVKD. The CDR3 extends over 14 amino acids.

The chain is built from TRBV30 and TRBJ1-2; 8 bases match TRBD1. Germline values: CDR1 GTSNPN, CDR2 SVGIG (reference sequence). The CDR3 runs to 14 residues. Trimming took 0 bases from V and 8 from J; bases not matched to a gene: 8. Written as DNA, the CDR3 is TGTGCCTGGAGTGTACTTCAGGGGGCCGGGGGCTACACCTTC. Protein product: CAWSVLQGAGGYTF.

The chain employs TRBV5-1 and TRBJ1-1, with D tentatively TRBD1 (5 bases). The V and J ends lost 1 base and 1 base respectively, with 5 bases between them. The CDR3 has 13 residues. The germline V gene has CDR1 SGHRS and CDR2 YFSETQ. CDR3 DNA sequence: TGCGCCAGCAGCTTGACAGGGAACACTGAAGCTTTCTTT. Translating it yields CASSLTGNTEAFF.